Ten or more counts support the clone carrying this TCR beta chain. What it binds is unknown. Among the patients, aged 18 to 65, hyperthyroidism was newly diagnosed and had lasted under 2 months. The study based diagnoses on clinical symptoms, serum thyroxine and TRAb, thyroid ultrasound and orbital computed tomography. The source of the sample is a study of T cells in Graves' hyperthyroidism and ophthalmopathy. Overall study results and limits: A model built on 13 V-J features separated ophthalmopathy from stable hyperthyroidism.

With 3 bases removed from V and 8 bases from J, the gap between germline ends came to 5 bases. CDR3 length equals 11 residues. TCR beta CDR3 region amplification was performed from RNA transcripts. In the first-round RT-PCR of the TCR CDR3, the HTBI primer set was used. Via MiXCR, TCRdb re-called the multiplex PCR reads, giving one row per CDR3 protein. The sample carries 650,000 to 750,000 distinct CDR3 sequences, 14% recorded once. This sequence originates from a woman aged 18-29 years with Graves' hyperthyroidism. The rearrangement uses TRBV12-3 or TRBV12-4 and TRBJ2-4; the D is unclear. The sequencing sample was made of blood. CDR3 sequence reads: CASSLGDIQYF. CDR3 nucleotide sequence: TGTGCCAGCAGTTTGGGTGACATTCAGTACTTC.